This T cell receptor (beta chain) is from a study of blood T cell repertoires in COVID-19. Overall study: From the United States, Italy and Spain came samples of acute and convalescent COVID-19. From T cells, B-cell-depleted T cells, or PBMCs came the material, which was cDNA or gDNA.

Original processing notes: Cell counts per sample came from amplifying reference gene primers. The repertoire was sequenced with immunoSEQ multiplex PCR; TCRdb's copy has only in-frame clones and lacks some. V, J and clone size were drawn from that table, and D and trimming were deduced from the DNA. The profile shows roughly 42,000 clones, around 77% of them singletons. The CDR3 is 15 residues long. Germline V CDR1 and CDR2: SGHDT, YYEEEE. V dropped 4 bases and J dropped 10; count of bases not matched to a gene: 10. This sequence was found in a woman aged 80 or older with acute or convalescent COVID-19. Sequencing used peripheral blood. The chain uses TRBV5-6 and TRBJ1-4; TRBD1 agrees at 10 bases. CDR3 in DNA: TGTGCCAGCAGCACACGGACAGGGGGAGAGGGAAAACTGTTTTTT. Its protein is CASSTRTGGEGKLFF.